The TCR beta chain described here comes from a study of T-cell reconstitution after alpha-beta-depleted transplantation in children. V was pared by 1 base and J by 12 bases, with 5 bases of the junction left unmatched. Germline lookup yields CDR1 MDHEN and CDR2 SYDVKM. The CDR3 length is 13 residues. A TCRbeta library incorporating unique molecular identifiers was prepared. TCRdb re-derived calls from the PCR reads in MiXCR, one entry per CDR3 protein. The repertoire holds some 390,000 distinct CDR3 sequences, with over 20% as singletons. The source material was PBMCs from the stem cell graft donor, sampled from the stem cell graft. V usage is TRBV28 and J usage is TRBJ2-1, with TRBD1 matching 8 bases. This receptor was obtained from a human donor who donated a stem cell graft to a child with acute myeloid leukemia. CDR3 residues: CASSLSRGPGQFF. As DNA, the CDR3 is TGTGCCAGCAGTTTATCCAGGGGGCCAGGGCAGTTCTTC.